This passage covers 9 T cell receptor beta chains from one sample sequenced in a study of sequential checkpoint blockade in melanoma. Some clones are missing from TCRdb's copy, which holds only in-frame ones; the method was immunoSEQ multiplex PCR. The sample yields about 1,900 clones, around 20% seen once. Sample treatment: randomized to nivolumab then ipilimumab (arm A) or the reverse (arm B). The sample in question was tumor tissue (inferred from file names), obtained from a patient given nivolumab and ipilimumab in sequence. The receptor source for this set is a human donor with melanoma.

This clone is medium-sized by share. The chain carries TRBV11-3 and TRBJ1-2; a weak D match, TRBD1 (5 bases). The germline V and J ends were trimmed by 4 bases and 4 bases, with 13 bases remaining between them. From germline, CDR1 is SGHNT and CDR2 YENEEA. The CDR3 length is 14 residues. This CDR3 is CASSWDGNPYGYTF. CDR3 DNA: TGTGCCAGCAGCTGGGACGGGAACCCCTATGGCTACACCTTC.

By share, this clone counts as medium-sized (0.01 to 0.1%). J is TRBJ2-3 and V is TRBV11-3; 8 bases line up with TRBD2. This CDR3 contains 15 residues. With 2 bases clipped from V and 4 bases from J, the junction kept 5 bases outside the gene matches. The germline V gene has CDR1 SGHNT and CDR2 YENEEA. As DNA, the CDR3 is TGTGCCAGCAGCTTACTACCAGCGGGGGCAGATACGCAGTATTTT. Translation gives CASSLLPAGADTQYF.

Within the sample, this clone is medium-sized (0.01 to 0.1%). The CDR3 region has the DNA TGTGCCAGCAGCTTGGCTATGTTGAACACCGGGGAGCTGTTTTTT. Translation gives CASSLAMLNTGELFF. The chain carries TRBV11-3 and TRBJ2-2; D gene uncertain. CDR3 size: 15 residues. V was cut by 3 bases and J by 1 base, with 9 bases left in between. Germline CDR1 and CDR2: SGHNT and YENEEA.

This clone was seen only a few times. V gene TRBV6-8 combines with J gene TRBJ2-6; D is ambiguous. The V and J ends lost 2 bases and 1 base respectively, with 3 bases between them. This CDR3 has 14 residues. Germline lookup yields CDR1 MNHGY and CDR2 SAAAGT. The CDR3 loop is CASSYRSGANVLTF. The CDR3 DNA reads as TGTGCCAGCAGTTACCGATCTGGGGCCAACGTCCTGACTTTC.

The J gene is TRBJ2-7, the V gene TRBV6-8; D is unclear. CDR1 and CDR2 (germline): MNHGY, SAAAGT. Trimming removed 4 bases from V and 6 bases from J, with 10 bases in between. The CDR3 loop spans 12 amino acids. The CDR3 spells CASSSHGIEQYF. Written as DNA, the CDR3 is TGTGCCAGCAGTTCTCACGGAATCGAGCAGTACTTC.

The V gene is TRBV6-8, the J gene TRBJ1-2, with 12 bases identical to TRBD1. Trimming cost V 4 bases and J 5 bases; bases outside gene matches: 11. The length of the CDR3 is 17 residues. CDR1 and CDR2 (germline): MNHGY, SAAAGT. In DNA, the CDR3 is TGTGCCAGCAGTTCCTCCGGGACAGGGGGCTTCCATTATGGCTACACCTTC. Protein sequence: CASSSSGTGGFHYGYTF.

The chain combines TRBV19 with TRBJ2-7; D remains unclear. The CDR3 covers 14 residues. V lost 3 bases and J 0 bases, leaving 9 bases between the germline ends. Germline CDR1 reads LNHDA; CDR2 reads SQIVND (reference sequence). CDR3 residues: CASSIGVGSYEQYF. In nucleotides, the CDR3 is TGTGCCAGTAGTATCGGAGTAGGCTCCTACGAGCAGTACTTC.

This clone was observed a few times. The V gene is TRBV28, the J gene TRBJ2-1; no reliable D call. The CDR3 has 15 residues. Germline loops: CDR1 MDHEN, CDR2 SYDVKM. Trimming cost V 3 bases and J 1 base, with 10 bases left between them. CDR3 in amino acids: CASSLPPFSYNEQFF. In nucleotides, the CDR3 is TGTGCCAGCAGTTTGCCCCCCTTTTCCTACAATGAGCAGTTCTTC.

The chain recombines TRBV5-1 with TRBJ2-7; TRBD1 matches at 7 bases. There are 17 residues in the CDR3. The V and J ends lost 6 bases and 3 bases, in that order; junction bases with no gene match: 18. Germline V CDR1 and CDR2: SGHRS, YFSETQ. The CDR3 bases are TGCGCCAGCAATTACGGACCGAGGTCAGGGGGTGGCTACGAGCAGTACTTC. Amino acids: CASNYGPRSGGGYEQYF.